The 29 T cell receptor beta chains reported below all come from one sample, sequenced in a study of blood T cell repertoires in COVID-19. The data were produced by immunoSEQ multiplex PCR, yet TCRdb's version contains in-frame clones alone and is incomplete. In the table there are 60,000 to 75,000 clones, approximately 88% of which are singletons. The sequenced sample consisted of peripheral blood. Source of these receptors: a human donor in a cohort sampled during active COVID-19.

The chain recombines TRBV10-3 with TRBJ2-5; the match to TRBD2 covers 12 bases. Germline V gives CDR1 ENHRY, CDR2 SYGVKD. Germline trimming cut 4 bases from V and 2 bases from J; bases unmatched to any gene: 8. The CDR3 has 17 amino acids. This chain's CDR3 is CAISAPSGGGTQETQYF. CDR3 bases: TGTGCCATCAGTGCTCCTAGCGGGGGGGGGACTCAAGAGACCCAGTACTTC.

With respect to this clone: The junction and the germline gene differ at one end; a read error may be behind it. The rearrangement uses TRBV7-7 and TRBJ2-1; TRBD2 matches at 10 bases. CDR1 is SSHAT and CDR2 is FNYEAQ in the germline V gene (reference sequence). The CDR3 loop spans 17 amino acids. This chain's CDR3 is CASSLIQSSGGHNEQFF. The CDR3 coding sequence is TGTGCTAGCAGCTTAATACAGTCTAGCGGGGGACACAATGAGCAGTTCTTC.

This sequence joins TRBV7-6 and TRBJ2-1; 16 nucleotides agree with TRBD2. Germline CDR1 reads SGHVS; CDR2 reads FNYEAQ. Trimming cost V 5 bases and J 6 bases; bases outside gene matches: 7. This CDR3 is 17 amino acids long. The DNA of the CDR3 is TGTGCCAGCAGCCTAGGGACTAGCGGGAGGGGCAGCAATGAGCAGTTCTTC. Its protein is CASSLGTSGRGSNEQFF.

Note on this clone: The junction and the germline gene differ at one end; a read error may be behind it. The V gene is TRBV7-9, the J gene TRBJ2-6, with a possible D match to TRBD1 (6 bases). This CDR3 region has 15 residues. Germline loops: CDR1 SEHNR, CDR2 FQNEAQ (reference sequence). The CDR3 is CASSLAGTGANVLTF. In nucleotides, the CDR3 is TGTGCCAGCAGCCTAGCCGGGACAGGGGCCAACGTCCTGACTTTC. Supplemented by reference TRBV7-9 and TRBJ2-6, the full variable domain reads DTGVSQNPRHKITKRGQNVTFRCDPISEHNRLYWYRQTLGQGPEFLTYFQNEAQLEKSRLLSDRFSAERPKGSFSTLEIQRTEQGDSAMYLCASSLAGTGANVLTFGAGSRLTVL.

V usage is TRBV7-9 and J usage is TRBJ2-7; 7 positions match TRBD1. The CDR3 covers 13 residues. Trimming removed 6 bases from V and 3 bases from J; junction bases left unmatched: 5. Germline CDR1 and CDR2: SEHNR and FQNEAQ (reference sequence). The CDR3 DNA is TGTGCCAGCAGTTACCCAGGGGGCTACGAGCAGTACTTC. Its translation is CASSYPGGYEQYF.

The rearrangement links TRBV6-5 to TRBJ2-5; no reliable D call. The V gene's germline CDR1 is MNHEY and CDR2 SVGAGI. V lost 2 bases and J 5 bases, leaving 15 bases between the germline ends. The CDR3 loop spans 15 amino acids. This CDR3 reads CASSYGRFRRETQYF. As DNA, the CDR3 is TGTGCCAGCAGTTACGGCAGGTTCCGAAGGGAGACCCAGTACTTC.

The chain carries TRBV11-2 and TRBJ2-6; D is perhaps TRBD1 (6 bases). CDR1 is SGHAT and CDR2 is FQNNGV in the germline V gene. V lost 1 base and J 4 bases, leaving 8 bases between the germline ends. The CDR3 is 15 residues long. This CDR3 is CASSLGGTGANVLTF. In DNA form, the CDR3 reads TGTGCCAGCAGCTTAGGGGGGACAGGGGCCAACGTCCTGACTTTC.

The chain couples TRBV6-1 to TRBJ2-5; 11 nucleotides line up with TRBD2. V shed 2 bases, J shed 2 bases, and the junction held 7 bases outside the gene matches. Per germline, CDR1 MNHNS and CDR2 SASEGT. CDR3 length equals 17 residues. The CDR3 bases are TGTGCCAGCAGTGAAAACGGGCGACTAGCGGGGCAAGAGACCCAGTACTTC. It is translated as CASSENGRLAGQETQYF.

The V call is TRBV5-1, the J call TRBJ2-1, with 8 nucleotides matching TRBD1. Unmatched junction bases numbered 7, after V lost 0 bases and J lost 5 bases. The CDR3 has 16 amino acids. The V gene's germline CDR1 is SGHRS and CDR2 YFSETQ. CDR3 loop: CASSLAPGGVDNEQFF. The CDR3 nucleotides read TGCGCCAGCAGCTTGGCTCCAGGGGGCGTGGACAATGAGCAGTTCTTC.

The chain joins TRBV28 to TRBJ1-1; no definite D call. V was pared by 0 bases and J by 5 bases, with 10 bases between. In germline, CDR1 is MDHEN, CDR2 SYDVKM. CDR3 length: 14 amino acids. For the CDR3, the DNA is TGTGCCAGCAGTTTATGGGAGGGTGGTACTGAAGCTTTCTTT. Translating gives CASSLWEGGTEAFF. Together with reference TRBV28 and TRBJ1-1, the CDR3 gives the full variable domain: DVKVTQSSRYLVKRTGEKVFLECVQDMDHENMFWYRQDPGLGLRLIYFSYDVKMKEKGDIPEGYSVSREKKERFSLILESASTNQTSMYLCASSLWEGGTEAFFGQGTRLTVV.

The genes are TRBV18 and TRBJ1-5, with D possibly matching TRBD1 (5 bases). Trimming removed 3 bases at V and 7 bases at J, with 13 bases between. The CDR3 sequence is 14 residues long. Germline V gene sequence: CDR1 KGHSH, CDR2 LQKENI. The CDR3 reads CASSPATVDQPQHF. The CDR3 DNA reads as TGTGCCAGCTCACCGGCGACAGTCGACCAGCCCCAGCATTTT. The variable domain in full, with the rest retrieved from reference TRBV18 and TRBJ1-5, is NAGVMQNPRHLVRRRGQEARLRCSPMKGHSHVYWYRQLPEEGLKFMVYLQKENIIDESGMPKERFSAEFPKEGPSILRIQQVVRGDSAAYFCASSPATVDQPQHFGDGTRLSIL.

In its sample, this clone was seen a few times. The rearrangement links TRBV2 to TRBJ2-7; TRBD1 might be the D (6 bases). CDR1 is SNHLY, CDR2 FYNNEI, per germline. V shed 0 bases and J shed 3 bases, with 15 bases lying between them. This CDR3 spans 16 amino acids. As DNA, the CDR3 is TGTGCCAGCAGTGAAGCGCTACAGGGTGAGGGCTACGAGCAGTACTTC. Its translation is CASSEALQGEGYEQYF.

The chain is built from TRBV19 and TRBJ1-6, with TRBD1 matching 7 bases. The J segment lost 4 bases and the V segment lost 3 bases, leaving 3 bases of the junction unmatched. The CDR3 contains 15 residues. The V gene's germline CDR1 is LNHDA and CDR2 SQIVND (reference sequence). Written as DNA, the CDR3 is TGTGCCAGTAGTATTAAGGGGGCGTATAATTCACCCCTCCACTTT. Its protein is CASSIKGAYNSPLHF. The whole variable domain, filled in from reference TRBV19 and TRBJ1-6, reads DGGITQSPKYLFRKEGQNVTLSCEQNLNHDAMYWYRQDPGQGLRLIYYSQIVNDFQKGDIAEGYSVSREKKESFPLTVTSAQKNPTAFYLCASSIKGAYNSPLHFGNGTRLTVT.

The chain combines TRBV7-9 with TRBJ1-1, with TRBD1 as a possible D gene (5 bases). Trimming cost V 5 bases and J 5 bases, with 12 bases left between them. The CDR3 has 13 amino acids. CDR1 and CDR2 from the germline V gene are SEHNR and FQNEAQ (reference sequence). The CDR3 protein is CASSRAQGTEAFF. The CDR3 nucleotides read TGTGCCAGCAGCCGAGCCCAGGGAACTGAAGCTTTCTTT.

The chain combines TRBV9 with TRBJ1-1; TRBD1 is a possible D gene (5 bases). The CDR3 spans 15 residues. V dropped 7 bases and J dropped 0 bases, with 16 bases sitting between them. Germline CDR1 and CDR2: SGDLS and YYNGEE. In DNA form, the CDR3 reads TGTGCCAGCGGAACCTCGGACATCATGAACACTGAAGCTTTCTTT. Encoded protein: CASGTSDIMNTEAFF.

The gene calls are TRBV10-3 and TRBJ2-1, with D possibly being TRBD1 (6 bases). Germline CDR1 ENHRY, CDR2 SYGVKD. V lost 3 bases, J lost 4 bases, and 22 bases lay in between. The CDR3 totals 18 residues. CDR3 region: CAISDGVQGTRPYNEQFF. The CDR3 DNA reads TGTGCCATCAGTGATGGGGTACAGGGCACAAGACCTTACAATGAGCAGTTCTTC.

The V gene is TRBV27, the J gene TRBJ2-7, with a possible D match to TRBD1 (5 bases). The CDR3 loop spans 13 amino acids. Germline assignment: CDR1 MNHEY and CDR2 SMNVEV (reference sequence). V lost 2 bases and J 2 bases, leaving 7 bases between the germline ends. DNA for the CDR3: TGTGCCAGCAGTTTACAGGGCCCCTACGAGCAGTACTTC. Protein product: CASSLQGPYEQYF.

As DNA, the CDR3 is TGTGCCAGCAGTCTGGCGGGGGGACTCTCCTACAATGAGCAGTTCTTC. Translating gives CASSLAGGLSYNEQFF. The chain carries TRBV11-2 and TRBJ2-1; 8 bases map to TRBD2. In germline, CDR1 is SGHAT, CDR2 FQNNGV. With V trimmed by 6 bases and J by 0 bases, 7 bases remained unmatched. The CDR3 has 16 residues.

This chain connects TRBV5-5 to TRBJ1-1, with D maybe TRBD1 (6 bases). Germline V gene sequence: CDR1 SGHKS, CDR2 YYEKEE (reference sequence). V gave up 4 bases and J gave up 8 bases, with 12 bases separating them. The CDR3 contains 12 residues. In DNA form, the CDR3 reads TGTGCCAGCAGCCCATTAGGGACAGAAGCTTTCTTT. Translated, it gives CASSPLGTEAFF.

The chain uses TRBV11-3 and TRBJ1-1; D unclear. V dropped 2 bases and J dropped 4 bases, with 11 bases sitting between them. There are 14 residues in the CDR3. Germline CDR1 reads SGHNT; CDR2 reads YENEEA. CDR3: CASSLPRRVTEAFF. CDR3 nucleotide sequence: TGTGCCAGCAGCTTACCGAGGAGGGTCACTGAAGCTTTCTTT.

V gene TRBV19 combines with J gene TRBJ2-6, with a weak D call TRBD2 (6 bases). Trimming took 8 bases from V and 0 from J, leaving 20 bases between them. The CDR3 runs 18 residues. Germline V gene lookup returns CDR1 LNHDA and CDR2 SQIVND (reference sequence). CDR3 protein: CASASAGRVTSGANVLTF. CDR3 in DNA: TGTGCCAGTGCCTCGGCGGGGCGCGTAACCTCTGGGGCCAACGTCCTGACTTTC.

This clone was seen only once. This chain joins TRBV27 and TRBJ1-4; TRBD1 matches at 9 bases. V trimming: 5 bases; J trimming: 8 bases; junction bases outside the gene matches: 9. Per germline, CDR1 MNHEY and CDR2 SMNVEV (reference sequence). This CDR3 region has 15 residues. CDR3 bases: TGTGCCAGCAGTGGAACAGGGGGCGAGGGAGAAAAACTGTTTTTT. It translates to CASSGTGGEGEKLFF. Using reference TRBV27 and TRBJ1-4 for the parts outside the CDR3, the full variable domain is EAQVTQNPRYLITVTGKKLTVTCSQNMNHEYMSWYRQDPGLGLRQIYYSMNVEVTDKGDVPEGYKVSRKEKRNFPLILESPSPNQTSLYFCASSGTGGEGEKLFFGSGTQLSVL.

This chain links TRBV6-6 with TRBJ2-7; a possible D gene is TRBD2 (5 bases). V lost 2 bases, J lost 6 bases, and 5 bases lay in between. The CDR3 runs 11 residues. Germline CDR1 and CDR2: MNHNY and SVGAGI (reference sequence). DNA for the CDR3: TGTGCCAGCAGTTACGCGGGCGAGCAGTACTTC. Amino acid sequence: CASSYAGEQYF.

This clone is a singleton in its sample. J is TRBJ1-5 and V is TRBV6-2 or TRBV6-3; a possible D gene is TRBD1 (5 bases). Trimming stripped 6 bases from V and 5 bases from J, with 17 bases between. The CDR3 has 15 amino acids. Germline values: CDR1 MNHEY, CDR2 SVGEGT. CDR3 sequence: CASSRGGALYQPQHF. The CDR3 nucleotides read TGTGCCAGCAGCCGAGGAGGGGCCCTTTATCAGCCCCAGCATTTT.

The V gene is TRBV7-6, the J gene TRBJ1-1; D uncertain. CDR1 SGHVS and CDR2 FNYEAQ come from the germline V gene. CDR3 length: 13 amino acids. The V and J ends lost 3 bases and 1 base respectively, with 6 bases between them. DNA for the CDR3: TGTGCCAGCAGCTTCCAAAAGAACACTGAAGCTTTCTTT. It translates to CASSFQKNTEAFF.

The chain employs TRBV11-3 and TRBJ2-5; no firm D call. V was pared by 1 base and J by 3 bases, with 12 bases between. The CDR3 is 15 amino acids. Germline lookup yields CDR1 SGHNT and CDR2 YENEEA. Here the CDR3 reads CASSLGNKGEETQYF. The CDR3 region has the DNA TGTGCCAGCAGCTTAGGTAACAAAGGAGAAGAGACCCAGTACTTC.

The chain is built from TRBV12-3 or TRBV12-4 and TRBJ1-4; no definite D call. V lost 5 bases, J lost 8 bases, and 12 bases lay in between. The CDR3 is made up of 13 amino acids. This chain's CDR3 is CASSPALREKLFF. Written as DNA, the CDR3 is TGTGCCAGCAGTCCCGCGTTGCGGGAAAAACTGTTTTTT.

The gene calls are TRBV5-1 and TRBJ2-7; 9 nucleotides match TRBD2. From germline, CDR1 is SGHRS and CDR2 YFSETQ. The CDR3 spans 14 residues. V lost 4 bases to trimming and J lost 3 bases; unmatched junction nucleotides: 5. Here the CDR3 reads CASSALAGSYEQYF. The CDR3 DNA reads as TGCGCCAGCAGCGCCCTAGCGGGAAGCTACGAGCAGTACTTC.

CDR3 loop: CASSLEYSGIYNEQFF. The CDR3, as DNA: TGTGCCAGCAGCTTAGAATATAGCGGGATCTACAATGAGCAGTTCTTC. The gene calls are TRBV11-3 and TRBJ2-1; TRBD2 matches 8 bases. Germline V lookup: CDR1 SGHNT, CDR2 YENEEA. V shed 0 bases and J 3 bases; nucleotides not matched to a gene: 4. This CDR3 has 16 residues.